This T cell receptor (beta chain) is drawn from a study of cytomegalovirus exposure and HLA in healthy donors. 13 Jbeta primers and 60 Vbeta primers were used for the PCR. Some clones are missing from TCRdb's copy, which holds only in-frame ones; the method was immunoSEQ multiplex PCR. The table has 120,000 to 150,000 clones, about 80% seen once. V was clipped by 0 bases and J by 3 bases, with 12 bases between them. Germline CDR1 SGHRS, CDR2 YFSETQ. There are 15 residues in the CDR3. Sequencing was done on a sample of PBMCs. This receptor was obtained from a man between 40 and 49 years old in good health and CMV-seropositive. The chain is built from TRBV5-1 and TRBJ1-2; D uncertain. CDR3: CASSLALTRDYGYTF. The CDR3 region has the DNA TGCGCCAGCAGCTTGGCCCTCACACGGGACTATGGCTACACCTTC. The complete variable domain, with remaining parts taken from reference TRBV5-1 and TRBJ1-2, reads KAGVTQTPRYLIKTRGQQVTLSCSPISGHRSVSWYQQTPGQGLQFLFEYFSETQRNKGNFPGRFSGRQFSNSRSEMNVSTLELGDSALYLCASSLALTRDYGYTFGSGTRLTVV.